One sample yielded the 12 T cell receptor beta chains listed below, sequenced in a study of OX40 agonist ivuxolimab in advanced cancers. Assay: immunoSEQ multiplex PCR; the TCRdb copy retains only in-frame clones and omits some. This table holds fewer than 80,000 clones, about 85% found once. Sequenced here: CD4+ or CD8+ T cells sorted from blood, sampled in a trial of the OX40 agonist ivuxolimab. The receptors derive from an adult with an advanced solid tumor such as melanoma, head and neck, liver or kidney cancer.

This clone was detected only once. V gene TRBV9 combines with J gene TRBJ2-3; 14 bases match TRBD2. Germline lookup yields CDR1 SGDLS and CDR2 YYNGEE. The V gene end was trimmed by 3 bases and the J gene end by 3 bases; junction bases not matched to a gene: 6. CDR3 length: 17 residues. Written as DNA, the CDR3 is TGTGCCAGCAGCGAGGGACTAGCGGGGGCCAGGACAGATACGCAGTATTTT. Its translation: CASSEGLAGARTDTQYF.

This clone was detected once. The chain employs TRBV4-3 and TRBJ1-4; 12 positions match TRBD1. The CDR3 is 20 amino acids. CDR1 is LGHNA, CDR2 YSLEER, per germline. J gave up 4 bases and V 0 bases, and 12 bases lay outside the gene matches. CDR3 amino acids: CASSQETQPGQGAINEKLFF. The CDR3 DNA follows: TGCGCCAGCAGCCAAGAGACTCAACCGGGACAGGGGGCAATTAATGAAAAACTGTTTTTT.

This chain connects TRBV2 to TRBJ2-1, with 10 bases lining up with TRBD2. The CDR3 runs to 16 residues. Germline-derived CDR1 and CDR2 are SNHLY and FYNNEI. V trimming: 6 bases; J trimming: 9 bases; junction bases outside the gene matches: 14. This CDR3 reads CASSPGRAGGTSEQFF. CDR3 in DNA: TGTGCCAGCAGCCCGGGAAGAGCGGGGGGGACTTCTGAGCAGTTCTTC.

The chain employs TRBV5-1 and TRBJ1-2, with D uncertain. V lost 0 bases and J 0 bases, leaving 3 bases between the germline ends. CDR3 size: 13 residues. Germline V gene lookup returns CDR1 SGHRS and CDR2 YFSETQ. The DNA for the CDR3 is TGCGCCAGCAGCTTGGGGACTAACTATGGCTACACCTTC. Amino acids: CASSLGTNYGYTF.

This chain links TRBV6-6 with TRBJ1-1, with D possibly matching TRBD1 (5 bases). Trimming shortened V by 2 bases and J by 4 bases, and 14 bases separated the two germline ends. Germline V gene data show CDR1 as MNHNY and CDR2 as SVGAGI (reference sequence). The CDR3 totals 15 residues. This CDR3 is CASSYIRSGTTEAFF. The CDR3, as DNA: TGTGCCAGCAGTTACATCCGTTCAGGGACCACTGAAGCTTTCTTT.

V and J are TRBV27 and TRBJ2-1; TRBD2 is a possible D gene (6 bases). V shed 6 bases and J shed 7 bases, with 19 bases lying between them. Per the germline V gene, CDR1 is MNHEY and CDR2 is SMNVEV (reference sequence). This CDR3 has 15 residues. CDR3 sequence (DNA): TGTGCCAGCAGATCAGCCGGGGGAGGAGAGAATGAGCAGTTCTTC. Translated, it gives CASRSAGGGENEQFF.

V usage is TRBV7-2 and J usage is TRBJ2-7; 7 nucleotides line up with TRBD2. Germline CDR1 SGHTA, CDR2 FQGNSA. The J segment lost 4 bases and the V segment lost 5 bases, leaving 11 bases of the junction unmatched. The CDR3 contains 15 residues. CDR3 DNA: TGTGCCAGCAGCCCCGGGGCAGCGGGGACTTACGAGCAGTACTTC. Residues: CASSPGAAGTYEQYF.

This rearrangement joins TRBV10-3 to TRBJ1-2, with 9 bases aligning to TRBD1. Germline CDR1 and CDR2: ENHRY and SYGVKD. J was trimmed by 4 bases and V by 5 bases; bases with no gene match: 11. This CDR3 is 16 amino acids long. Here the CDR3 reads CAISSGTGTSTYGYTF. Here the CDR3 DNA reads TGTGCCATCAGTTCCGGGACAGGGACATCTACCTATGGCTACACCTTC.

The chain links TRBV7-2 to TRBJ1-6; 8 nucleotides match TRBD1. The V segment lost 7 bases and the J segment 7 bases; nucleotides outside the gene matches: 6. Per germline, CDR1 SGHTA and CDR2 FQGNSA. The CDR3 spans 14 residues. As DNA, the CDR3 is TGTGCCAGCATCGAGACAGGGGCGAATTCACCCCTCCACTTT. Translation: CASIETGANSPLHF.

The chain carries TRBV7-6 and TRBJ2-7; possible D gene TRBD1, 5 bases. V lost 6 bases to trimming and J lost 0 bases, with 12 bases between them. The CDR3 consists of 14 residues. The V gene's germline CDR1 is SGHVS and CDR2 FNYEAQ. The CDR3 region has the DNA TGTGCCAGCAGTCGGACATTAAGCTCCTACGAGCAGTACTTC. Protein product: CASSRTLSSYEQYF.

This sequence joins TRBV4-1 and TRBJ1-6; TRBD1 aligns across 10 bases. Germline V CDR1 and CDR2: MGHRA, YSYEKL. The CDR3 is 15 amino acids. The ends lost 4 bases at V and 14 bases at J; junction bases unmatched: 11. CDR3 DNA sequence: TGCGCCAGCAGCCCGACCGGGACAGGGGCTGAGGCCCTCCACTTT. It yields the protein CASSPTGTGAEALHF.

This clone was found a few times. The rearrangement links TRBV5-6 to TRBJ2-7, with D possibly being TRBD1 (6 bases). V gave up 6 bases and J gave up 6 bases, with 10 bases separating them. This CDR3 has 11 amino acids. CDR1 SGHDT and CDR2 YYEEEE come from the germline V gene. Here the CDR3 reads CASTIGGEQYF. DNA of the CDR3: TGTGCCAGCACCATAGGGGGCGAGCAGTACTTC.